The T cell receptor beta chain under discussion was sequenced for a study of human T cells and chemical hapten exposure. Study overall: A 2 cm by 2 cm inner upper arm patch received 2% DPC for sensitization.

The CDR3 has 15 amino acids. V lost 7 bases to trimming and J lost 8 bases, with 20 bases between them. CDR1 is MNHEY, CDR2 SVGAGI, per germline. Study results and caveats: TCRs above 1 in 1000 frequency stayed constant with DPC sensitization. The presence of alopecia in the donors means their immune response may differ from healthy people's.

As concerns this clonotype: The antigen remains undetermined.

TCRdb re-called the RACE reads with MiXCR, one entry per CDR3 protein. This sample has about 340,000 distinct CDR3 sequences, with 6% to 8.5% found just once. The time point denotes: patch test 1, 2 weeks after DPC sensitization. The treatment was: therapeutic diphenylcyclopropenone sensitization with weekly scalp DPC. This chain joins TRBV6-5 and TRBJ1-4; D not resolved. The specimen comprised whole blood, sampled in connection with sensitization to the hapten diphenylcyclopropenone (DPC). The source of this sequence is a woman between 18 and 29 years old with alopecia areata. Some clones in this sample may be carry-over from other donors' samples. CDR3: CASKLGVKVYEKLFF. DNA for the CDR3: TGTGCCAGCAAATTGGGAGTAAAGGTCTACGAAAAACTGTTTTTT.